This T cell receptor (beta chain) was recovered during a study of T cell changes during pregnancy in multiple sclerosis. Assay used: immunoSEQ multiplex PCR; TCRdb lists only in-frame clones, some missing. The table has 40,000 to 50,000 clones, approximately 89% seen once. CDR1 is LGHNA and CDR2 is YNFKEQ in the germline V gene. CDR3 length: 18 amino acids. J lost 3 bases, V lost 2 bases, and 14 bases had no gene match. The chain joins TRBV4-2 to TRBJ2-7; the match to TRBD2 covers 9 bases. The sequences come from CD4+ T cells from peripheral blood mononuclear cells, collected in the first trimester of pregnancy. The clonotype was recovered from a female donor with multiple sclerosis, enrolled in a pregnancy study. CDR3: CASSQRPRGSGGFYEQYF. CDR3 DNA: TGTGCCAGCAGCCAAAGGCCACGGGGTAGCGGGGGCTTCTACGAGCAGTACTTC.